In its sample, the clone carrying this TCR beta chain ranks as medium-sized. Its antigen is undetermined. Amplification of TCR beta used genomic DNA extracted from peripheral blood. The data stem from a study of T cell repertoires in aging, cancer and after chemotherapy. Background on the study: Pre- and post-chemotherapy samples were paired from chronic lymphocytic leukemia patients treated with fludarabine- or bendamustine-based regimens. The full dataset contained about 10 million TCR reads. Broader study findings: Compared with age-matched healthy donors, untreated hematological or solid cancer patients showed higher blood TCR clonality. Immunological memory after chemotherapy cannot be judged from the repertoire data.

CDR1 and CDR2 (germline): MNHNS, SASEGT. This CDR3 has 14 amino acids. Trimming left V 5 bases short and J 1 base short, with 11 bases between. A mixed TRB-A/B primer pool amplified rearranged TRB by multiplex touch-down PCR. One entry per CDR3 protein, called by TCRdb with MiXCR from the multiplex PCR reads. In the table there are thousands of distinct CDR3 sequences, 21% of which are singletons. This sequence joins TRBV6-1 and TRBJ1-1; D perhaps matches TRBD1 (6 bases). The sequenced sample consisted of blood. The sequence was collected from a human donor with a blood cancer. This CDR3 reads CASSLHRANTEAFF. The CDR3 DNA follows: TGTGCCAGCAGTCTCCACAGGGCGAACACTGAAGCTTTCTTT.